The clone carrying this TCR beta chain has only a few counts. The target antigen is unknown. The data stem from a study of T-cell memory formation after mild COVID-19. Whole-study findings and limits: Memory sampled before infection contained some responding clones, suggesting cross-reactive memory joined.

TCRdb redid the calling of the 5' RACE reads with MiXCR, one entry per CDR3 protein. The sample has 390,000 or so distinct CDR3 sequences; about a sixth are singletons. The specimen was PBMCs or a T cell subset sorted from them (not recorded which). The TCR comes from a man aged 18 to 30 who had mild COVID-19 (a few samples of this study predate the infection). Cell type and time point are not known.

CDR3 DNA: TGTGCCAGCAGGGTGTCACTTTTCGATGAGCAGTTCTTC. As protein: CASRVSLFDEQFF. The V gene is TRBV27, the J gene TRBJ2-1; no firm D call. The length of the CDR3 is 13 residues. Trimming stripped 6 bases from V and 8 bases from J, with 14 bases between. CDR1 is MNHEY, CDR2 SMNVEV, per germline (reference sequence).